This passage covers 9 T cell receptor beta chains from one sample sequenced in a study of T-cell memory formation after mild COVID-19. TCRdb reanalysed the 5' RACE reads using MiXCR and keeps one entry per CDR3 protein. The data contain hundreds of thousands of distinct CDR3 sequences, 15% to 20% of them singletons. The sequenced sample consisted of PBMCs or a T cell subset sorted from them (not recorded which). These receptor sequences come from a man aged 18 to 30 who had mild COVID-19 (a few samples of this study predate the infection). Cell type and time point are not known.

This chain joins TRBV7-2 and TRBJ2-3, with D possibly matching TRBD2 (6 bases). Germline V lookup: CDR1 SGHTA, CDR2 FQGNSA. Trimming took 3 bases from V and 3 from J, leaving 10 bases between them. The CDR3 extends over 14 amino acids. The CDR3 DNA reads TGTGCCAGCAGCTTTCGCGGGGCAACAGATACGCAGTATTTT. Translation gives CASSFRGATDTQYF.

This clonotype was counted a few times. DNA for the CDR3: TGTGCCAGCAGTTATGGGGATGGCTACACCTTC. It specifies CASSYGDGYTF. V is TRBV6-6 and J is TRBJ1-2, with D unclear. CDR3 length: 11 residues. The V end lost 3 bases, the J end lost 6 bases, and 5 bases lay between the germline ends. The germline CDR1 and CDR2 sequences are MNHNY and SVGAGI (reference sequence).

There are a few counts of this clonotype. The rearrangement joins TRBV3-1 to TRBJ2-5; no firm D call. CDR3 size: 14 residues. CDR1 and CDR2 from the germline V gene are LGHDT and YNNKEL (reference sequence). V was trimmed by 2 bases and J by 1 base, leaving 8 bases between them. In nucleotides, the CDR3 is TGTGCCAGCAGCCAACTTACTATCCAAGAGACCCAGTACTTC. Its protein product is CASSQLTIQETQYF.

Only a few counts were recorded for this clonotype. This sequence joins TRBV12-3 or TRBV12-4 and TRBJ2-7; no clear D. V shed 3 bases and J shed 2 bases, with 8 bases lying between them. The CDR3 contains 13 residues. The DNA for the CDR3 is TGTGCCAGCAGTTTGGACCGAACCTACGAGCAGTACGTC. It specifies CASSLDRTYEQYV.

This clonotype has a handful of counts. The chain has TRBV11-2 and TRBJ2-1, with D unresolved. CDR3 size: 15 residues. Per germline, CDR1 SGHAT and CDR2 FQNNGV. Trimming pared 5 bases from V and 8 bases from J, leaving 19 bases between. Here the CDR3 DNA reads TGTGCCAGCAGCCCACCCGGCCCTTCGGCCCATGAGCAGTTCTTC. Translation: CASSPPGPSAHEQFF.

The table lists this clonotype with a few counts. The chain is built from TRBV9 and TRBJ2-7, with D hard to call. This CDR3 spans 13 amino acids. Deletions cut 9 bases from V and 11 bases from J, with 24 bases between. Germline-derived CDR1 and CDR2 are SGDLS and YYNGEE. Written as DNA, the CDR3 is TGTGCCAACCTCGAGATCCAAAAACAGCCTGAGTACGTC. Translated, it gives CANLEIQKQPEYV.

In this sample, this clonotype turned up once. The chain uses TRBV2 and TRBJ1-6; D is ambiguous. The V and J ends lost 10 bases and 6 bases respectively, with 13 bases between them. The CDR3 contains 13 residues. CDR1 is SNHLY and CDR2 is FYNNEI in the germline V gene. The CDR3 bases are TGTGCCACCCAAACCGGGGTTAATTCACCCCTCCACTTT. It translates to CATQTGVNSPLHF.

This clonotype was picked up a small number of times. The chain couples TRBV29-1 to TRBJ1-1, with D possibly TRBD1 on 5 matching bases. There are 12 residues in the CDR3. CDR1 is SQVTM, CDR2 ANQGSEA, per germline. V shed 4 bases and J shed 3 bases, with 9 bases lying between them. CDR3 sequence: CSVGAGDTEAFF. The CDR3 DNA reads TGCAGCGTTGGGGCGGGGGACACTGAAGCTTTCTTT.

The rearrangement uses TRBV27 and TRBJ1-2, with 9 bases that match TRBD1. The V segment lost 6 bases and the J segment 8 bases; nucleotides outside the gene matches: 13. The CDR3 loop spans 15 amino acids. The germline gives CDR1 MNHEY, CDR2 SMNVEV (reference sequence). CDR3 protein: CASRGNPDTGGGYTF. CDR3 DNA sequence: TGTGCCAGCAGAGGAAACCCGGATACAGGGGGCGGCTACACCTTC.